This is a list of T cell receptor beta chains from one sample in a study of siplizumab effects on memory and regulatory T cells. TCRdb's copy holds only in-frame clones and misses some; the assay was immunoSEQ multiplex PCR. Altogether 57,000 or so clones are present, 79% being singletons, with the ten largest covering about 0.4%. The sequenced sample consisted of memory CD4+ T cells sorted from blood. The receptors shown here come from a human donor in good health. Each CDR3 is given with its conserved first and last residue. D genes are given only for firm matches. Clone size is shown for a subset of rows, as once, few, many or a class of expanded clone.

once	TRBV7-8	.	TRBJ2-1	TGTGCCAGCAGCCTGAATCCGGACAATGAGCAGTTCTTC	CASSLNPDNEQFF
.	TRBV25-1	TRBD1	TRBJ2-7	TGTGCCAGCGGGGGACAGGGATTCGACGAGCAGTACTTC	CASGGQGFDEQYF
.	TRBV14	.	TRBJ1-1	TGTGCCAGCAGCCAAGTAGGCGGGGTTGCTGAAGCTTTCTTT	CASSQVGGVAEAFF
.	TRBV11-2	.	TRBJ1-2	TGTGCCAGCAGCTTAGTAAAGGAAGGGGGTGACTATGGCTACACCTTC	CASSLVKEGGDYGYTF
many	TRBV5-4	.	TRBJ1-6	TGTGCCAGCAGCTTGGGGGTACGGGGGATAAATTCACCCCTCCACTTT	CASSLGVRGINSPLHF
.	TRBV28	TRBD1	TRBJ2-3	TGTGCCAGCAGTTCTCCGGGACAGGGAACAGATACGCAGTATTTT	CASSSPGQGTDTQYF
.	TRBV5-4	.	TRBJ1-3	TGTGCCAGCAGCCAGGAGGGGACGGCCTCTGGAAACACCATATATTTT	CASSQEGTASGNTIYF
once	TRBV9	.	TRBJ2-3	TGTGCCAGCAGCGTAGTGTCCCGAGATACGCAGTATTTT	CASSVVSRDTQYF
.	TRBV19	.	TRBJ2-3	TGTGCCAGTACCGTACCTGGGCGGGGCACAGATACGCAGTATTTT	CASTVPGRGTDTQYF
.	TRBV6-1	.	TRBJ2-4	TGTGCCTCCTTCGGCCGGGCGATAGCCAAAAACATTCAGTACTTC	CASFGRAIAKNIQYF
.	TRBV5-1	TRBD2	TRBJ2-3	TGCGCCAGCAGCTTGCTAGCGGGTAAAGGAGATACGCAGTATTTT	CASSLLAGKGDTQYF
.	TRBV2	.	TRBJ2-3	TGTGCCAGCAGTGGCGGATACCGCACAGATACGCAGTATTTT	CASSGGYRTDTQYF
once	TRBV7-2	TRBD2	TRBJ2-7	TGTGCCACCCTAATGGTAGCGGGGGGGAGCAACGAGCAGTACTTC	CATLMVAGGSNEQYF
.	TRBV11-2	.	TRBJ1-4	TGTGCCAGCAGCTCCTCAGGGCGAGGGGAAAAACTGTTTTTT	CASSSSGRGEKLFF
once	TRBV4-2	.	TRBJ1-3	TGTGCCAGCAGCCCGGACGCGGGGTTTACTAACACCATATATTTT	CASSPDAGFTNTIYF
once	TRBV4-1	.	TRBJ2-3	TGCGCCAGCAGCCAAGCTAGCACAGATACGCAGTATTTT	CASSQASTDTQYF
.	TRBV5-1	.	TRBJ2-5	TGCGCCAGCAGCTTGCTGTCCGAGGAGACCCAGTACTTC	CASSLLSEETQYF
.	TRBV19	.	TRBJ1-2	TGTGCCAGTAGGCGGAGCGGAGGGGGCTACACCTTC	CASRRSGGGYTF
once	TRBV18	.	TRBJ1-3	TGTGCCAGCTCACTTGGGACTGCTCACTCTGGAAACACCATATATTTT	CASSLGTAHSGNTIYF
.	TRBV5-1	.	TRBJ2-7	TGCGCCAGCAGCTCTGTAACAGGGAGATGGGACGAGCAGTACTTC	CASSSVTGRWDEQYF
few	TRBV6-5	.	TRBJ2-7	TGTGCCAGCAGTCGCGAAGCCGGGACAAGCTACGAGCAGTACTTC	CASSREAGTSYEQYF
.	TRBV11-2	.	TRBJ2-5	TGTGCCAGCAGCTTCCTCCAAGAGACCCAGTACTTC	CASSFLQETQYF
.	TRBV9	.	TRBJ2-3	TGTGCCAGCAGCCCACCCTTGGGGCAGCTCTTTGGTACGCAGTATTTT	CASSPPLGQLFGTQYF
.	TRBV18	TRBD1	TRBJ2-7	TGTGCCAGCTCACAAGGACAGGGCGGGTCGATCTACGAGCAGTACTTC	CASSQGQGGSIYEQYF
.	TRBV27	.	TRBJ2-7	TGTGCCAGCAGATTTCGGGAGTCCTACGAGCAGTACTTC	CASRFRESYEQYF
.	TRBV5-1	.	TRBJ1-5	TGCGCCAGCAGCCGTTCGACAGGTAGTAATCAGCCCCAGCATTTT	CASSRSTGSNQPQHF
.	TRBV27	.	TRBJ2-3	TGTGCCAGCAGGTCTGGCTCAGAGGTGGCGCAGTATTTT	CASRSGSEVAQYF
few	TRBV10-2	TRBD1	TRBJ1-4	TGCGCCAGCACTTCACAGGGGCAAGGGGAAAAACTGTTTTTT	CASTSQGQGEKLFF
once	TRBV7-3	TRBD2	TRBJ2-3	TGTGCCAGCAGCTCGACTAGCGGGGGCACAGATACGCAGTATTTT	CASSSTSGGTDTQYF
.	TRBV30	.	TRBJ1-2	TGTGCCTGGAGTGGGTACTATGGCTACACCTTC	CAWSGYYGYTF
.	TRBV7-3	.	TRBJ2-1	TGTGCCAGCAGCTCAACACGTAATGAGCAGTTCTTC	CASSSTRNEQFF
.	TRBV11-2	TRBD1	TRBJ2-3	TGTGCCAGCAGCTTAGGGGACAGGGTCACAGATACGCAGTATTTT	CASSLGDRVTDTQYF